This TCR beta chain came from a study of shared clonotypes between healthy human individuals. The germline V gene encodes CDR1 SEHNR and CDR2 FQNEAQ (reference sequence). The J segment lost 5 bases and the V segment lost 5 bases, leaving 4 bases of the junction unmatched. This CDR3 is built from 13 residues. This clone was counted a single time. Produced via immunoSEQ multiplex PCR; TCRdb's table is partial and in-frame only. The sample has fewer than 700,000 clones; 90% to 95% are singletons. CD45RO-negative cells were positively selected for CCR7, leaving out terminally differentiated effector memory CD45RA+ cells.

The receptor comes from a young woman in good health. The sample comprised naive CD8+ T cells sorted from blood. This chain joins TRBV7-9 and TRBJ2-7; 9 nucleotides align to TRBD2. The CDR3 DNA follows: TGTGCCAGCAGCCAGGGACTAGCCGACGAGCAGTACTTC. Residues: CASSQGLADEQYF.